The clone carrying this T cell receptor (beta chain) has only a few counts. The sample is drawn from a study of spatial heterogeneity in lung cancer. Time point given: blood at routine non-recurrence follow-up after resection. Each CDR3 protein is one row after TCRdb ran MiXCR on the 5' RACE reads. This table holds about 47,000 distinct CDR3 sequences, 10% to 15% found once. Trimming pared 1 base from V and 5 bases from J, leaving 21 bases between. The CDR3 runs to 16 residues. CDR1 is DFQATT and CDR2 is SNEGSKA in the germline V gene (reference sequence). The sequence was collected from a male donor with early-stage non-small cell lung cancer. This chain joins TRBV20-1 and TRBJ2-7, with a tentative D call TRBD1 (8 bases). The material was PBMCs, obtained at follow-up. This chain's CDR3 is CSARVETGAAGDEQYF. The CDR3, as DNA: TGCAGTGCTAGAGTGGAGACAGGGGCCGCGGGGGACGAGCAGTACTTC.